A single sample gave rise to the 18 T cell receptor beta chains below, sequenced in a study of T cells after yellow fever vaccination. MiXCR, run by TCRdb on the 5' RACE reads, gives a single entry per CDR3 protein. Found here are some 250,000 distinct CDR3 sequences, roughly 3.7% of them singletons; the top ten hold 15% to 20%. The source was PBMCs, collected 15 days after the yellow fever booster vaccination. The receptors were gathered from a man younger than 35 who received the YFV17D yellow fever vaccine.

This clonotype was observed at least ten times. This chain links TRBV7-2 with TRBJ2-5; D remains unclear. V was trimmed by 4 bases and J by 5 bases, leaving 11 bases between them. The germline V gene encodes CDR1 SGHTA and CDR2 FQGNSA. The CDR3 runs to 13 residues. CDR3 region: CASSSLVTETQYF. The CDR3 nucleotides read TGTGCCAGCAGCTCCCTGGTAACCGAGACCCAGTACTTC.

Of note for this clonotype: The CDR3 carries no conserved terminal phenylalanine or tryptophan, so it likely arises from a read error. The rearrangement joins TRBV3-1 to TRBJ1-6, with a possible D match to TRBD1 (6 bases). The germline V and J ends were trimmed by 0 bases and 8 bases, with 11 bases remaining between them. The CDR3 is 15 residues long. The V gene's germline CDR1 is LGHDT and CDR2 YNNKEL (reference sequence). CDR3 sequence reads: CASSQDEGVYSPLHL. The CDR3 DNA is TGTGCCAGCAGCCAAGACGAGGGGGTTTATTCACCCCTCCACCTT.

This clonotype showed up just a few times. The rearrangement links TRBV12-3 or TRBV12-4 to TRBJ2-1, with D perhaps matching TRBD2 (6 bases). The CDR3 is 18 amino acids. With 7 bases removed from V and 0 bases from J, the gap between germline ends came to 22 bases. In nucleotides, the CDR3 is TGTGCCAGCACTTTCCGGGACTCCCCCGTCCACTCCTACAATGAGCAGTTCTTC. Amino acids: CASTFRDSPVHSYNEQFF.

This clonotype came up many times. The V call is TRBV7-2, the J call TRBJ2-1; 11 nucleotides align to TRBD2. This CDR3 is built from 15 residues. Per germline, CDR1 SGHTA and CDR2 FQGNSA. With 4 bases clipped from V and 7 bases from J, the junction kept 6 bases outside the gene matches. The DNA for the CDR3 is TGTGCCAGCAGCTATAGCGGGGGGGCTTTAAATGAGCAGTTCTTC. Translation: CASSYSGGALNEQFF.

This clonotype was counted at least ten times. The chain couples TRBV5-1 to TRBJ2-1, with 11 bases aligning to TRBD1. There are 15 residues in the CDR3. Germline V gene sequence: CDR1 SGHRS, CDR2 YFSETQ. Trimming removed 2 bases from V and 13 bases from J; junction bases left unmatched: 11. CDR3: CASSFGTGGYNGQFF. The CDR3 DNA reads as TGCGCCAGCAGCTTCGGGACAGGGGGTTACAATGGCCAGTTCTTC. Full variable domain (outside the CDR3, taken from reference TRBV5-1 and TRBJ2-1): KAGVTQTPRYLIKTRGQQVTLSCSPISGHRSVSWYQQTPGQGLQFLFEYFSETQRNKGNFPGRFSGRQFSNSRSEMNVSTLELGDSALYLCASSFGTGGYNGQFFGPGTRLTVL.

This clonotype was picked up many times. The chain uses TRBV7-9 and TRBJ2-5; the D is unclear. This CDR3 has 15 amino acids. Looked up from germline, CDR1 is SEHNR and CDR2 is FQNEAQ (reference sequence). V dropped 5 bases and J dropped 3 bases, with 16 bases sitting between them. The CDR3 is CASSPTLTAKETQYF. CDR3 bases: TGTGCCAGCAGCCCAACGCTCACGGCCAAAGAGACCCAGTACTTC.

The table lists this clonotype with many counts. Here the CDR3 DNA reads TGTGCCATCAGTCTTGGGGAGACCCAGTACTTC. It specifies CAISLGETQYF. This rearrangement joins TRBV10-3 to TRBJ2-5; the D is unclear. V lost 5 bases and J 5 bases, leaving 6 bases between the germline ends. The CDR3 runs 11 residues. CDR1 and CDR2 (germline): ENHRY, SYGVKD.

This clonotype was seen ten or more times. V usage is TRBV7-6 and J usage is TRBJ2-2; maybe TRBD1 (5 bases). CDR1 and CDR2 (germline): SGHVS, FNYEAQ. Trimming cost V 2 bases and J 0 bases, with 19 bases left between them. The CDR3 loop spans 19 amino acids. The CDR3 reads CASSLIGARQAANTGELFF. The CDR3 DNA reads TGTGCCAGCAGCTTAATAGGGGCAAGGCAAGCTGCGAACACCGGGGAGCTGTTTTTT. Full variable domain (rest looked up from reference TRBV7-6 and TRBJ2-2): GAGVSQSPRYKVTKRGQDVALRCDPISGHVSLYWYRQALGQGPEFLTYFNYEAQQDKSGLPNDRFSAERPEGSISTLTIQRTEQRDSAMYRCASSLIGARQAANTGELFFGEGSRLTVL.

This clonotype was counted at least ten times. The rearrangement links TRBV27 to TRBJ2-1, with D perhaps matching TRBD2 (5 bases). In germline, CDR1 is MNHEY, CDR2 SMNVEV (reference sequence). The CDR3 length is 14 residues. V was clipped by 4 bases and J by 2 bases, with 9 bases between them. CDR3 sequence: CASSWRTTYNEQFF. The CDR3 DNA reads as TGTGCCAGCAGTTGGAGGACCACCTACAATGAGCAGTTCTTC.

This clonotype was recorded many times. The V call is TRBV6-2 or TRBV6-3, the J call TRBJ1-5; no firm D call. Germline V CDR1 and CDR2: MNHEY, SVGEGT. V was pared by 2 bases and J by 6 bases, with 11 bases between. The CDR3 extends over 14 amino acids. The CDR3 here is CASSYDRLPQPQHF. The CDR3 DNA reads TGTGCCAGCAGTTACGATCGCCTCCCTCAGCCCCAGCATTTT.

This clonotype was observed a few times. V usage is TRBV9 and J usage is TRBJ1-2; the D gene is possibly TRBD1 (6 bases). V gave up 6 bases and J gave up 7 bases, with 16 bases separating them. This CDR3 comprises 13 residues. Germline assignment: CDR1 SGDLS and CDR2 YYNGEE. The CDR3, as DNA: TGTGCCAGCACCCCTCAGGGGCATCGTGGCTACACCTTC. Translating gives CASTPQGHRGYTF.

This clonotype was seen many times. The chain has TRBV20-1 and TRBJ2-2, with 8 bases that match TRBD2. This CDR3 region has 19 residues. Germline CDR1 and CDR2: DFQATT and SNEGSKA (reference sequence). Trimming removed 0 bases from V and 2 bases from J; junction bases left unmatched: 14. The CDR3 spells CSARDRTRSGGYNTGELFF. CDR3 bases: TGCAGTGCTAGAGATCGAACGAGAAGCGGGGGCTATAACACCGGGGAGCTGTTTTTT.

Many counts were recorded for this clonotype. The chain joins TRBV7-9 to TRBJ1-1; D gene unclear. Trimming shortened V by 5 bases and J by 2 bases, and 18 bases separated the two germline ends. The CDR3 is 16 residues long. Germline CDR1 SEHNR, CDR2 FQNEAQ (reference sequence). The CDR3 loop is CASSLLGGDRNTEAFF. DNA of the CDR3: TGTGCCAGCAGCCTTCTGGGTGGTGATCGAAACACTGAAGCTTTCTTT.

This clonotype was detected many times. The J gene is TRBJ2-5, the V gene TRBV7-9, with D hard to call. The CDR3 spans 18 residues. The germline V gene encodes CDR1 SEHNR and CDR2 FQNEAQ (reference sequence). Trimming took 1 base from V and 0 from J, leaving 18 bases between them. Here the CDR3 reads CASSLGPGMRWDQETQYF. The CDR3 coding sequence is TGTGCCAGCAGCTTAGGGCCCGGTATGCGATGGGACCAAGAGACCCAGTACTTC.

This clonotype was found many times. The rearrangement links TRBV12-3 or TRBV12-4 to TRBJ2-2, with 12 positions matching TRBD1. The length of the CDR3 is 14 residues. V lost 7 bases and J lost 6; bases outside the gene matches: 3. CDR3 bases: TGTGCCAGCAAGGGACAGGGGGCGGCCGGGGAGCTGTTTTTT. Encoded protein: CASKGQGAAGELFF.

For this clonotype: A single base separates this from a much larger clone, so it may be a read error. The final CDR3 position lacks the conserved phenylalanine or tryptophan, pointing to a likely read error. The chain links TRBV6-5 to TRBJ1-3; no clear D gene. With 6 bases removed from V and 1 base from J, the gap between germline ends came to 10 bases. The CDR3 loop spans 14 amino acids. The germline V gene encodes CDR1 MNHEY and CDR2 SVGAGI. The CDR3 DNA reads TGTGCCAGCAGCCCCCCGGGATCTGGAAACACCATATATATT. This translates into CASSPPGSGNTIYI.

This clonotype has at least ten counts. The chain uses TRBV20-1 and TRBJ2-7; D call uncertain. This CDR3 contains 14 residues. With 3 bases removed from V and 3 bases from J, the gap between germline ends came to 15 bases. Germline CDR1 and CDR2: DFQATT and SNEGSKA (reference sequence). CDR3: CSASPTWGRYEQYV. CDR3 nucleotides: TGCAGTGCTAGTCCAACCTGGGGTCGCTACGAGCAGTACGTC.

This clonotype was picked up many times. This chain uses TRBV14 with TRBJ2-7; maybe TRBD1 (6 bases). Germline loops: CDR1 SGHDN, CDR2 FVKESK. There are 12 residues in the CDR3. In DNA, the CDR3 is TGTGCCAGCAGCCATCCTCTGGGACAATACACGGTC. Its translation is CASSHPLGQYTV.